The present entry profiles one TCR beta chain with its context. The antigen is not known. Sequencing was performed with immunoSEQ multiplex PCR; in TCRdb, only in-frame clones are kept and a portion is missing. The sample contains about 25,000 clones, about 86% of which appear only once. This CDR3 comprises 13 residues. Germline values: CDR1 SGHNT, CDR2 YYREEE (reference sequence). Deletions cut 2 bases from V and 0 bases from J, with 3 bases between. This entry comes from a study of T cells in localized non-small cell lung cancer. Study-wide results and caveats: Sequencing involved a lone tumor region, leaving heterogeneity possible.

V gene TRBV5-4 combines with J gene TRBJ2-1; D is undetermined. This clonotype was sampled from a female donor of 60 years or more with stage I lung adenocarcinoma. The specimen was peripheral blood, collected before any cancer treatment. As DNA, the CDR3 is TGTGCCAGCAGCTTAAGCTCCTACAATGAGCAGTTCTTC. Its translation: CASSLSSYNEQFF.